This T cell receptor (beta chain) was retrieved from a study of blood T cell repertoires in COVID-19. TCRdb keeps only in-frame clones here, not all; method: immunoSEQ multiplex PCR. This sample has tens of thousands of clones; about nine tenths occur once, and the top ten carry about 4.8%. Sequencing was performed on peripheral blood. This TCR derives from a man in his 60s with COVID-19, enrolled during active disease.

The CDR3 sequence is CATSIDNGNTIYF. The CDR3 DNA follows: TGTGCCACCAGTATTGACAATGGAAACACCATATATTTT. V and J are TRBV15 and TRBJ1-3; D remains ambiguous. The germline V and J ends were trimmed by 6 bases and 3 bases, with 9 bases remaining between them. CDR3 length equals 13 residues. CDR1 is LNHNV, CDR2 YYDKDF, per germline (reference sequence).